Presented here are 27 T cell receptor beta chains from one specimen sequenced in a study of T cell responses to AZD1222 COVID-19 vaccine (dated by TCRdb to 2020 to 2022). Reading the label with the study, this specimen's time point is: baseline before first vaccination. Library creation used the immunoSEQ multiplex PCR assay. The immuneACCESS repertoire file appears here via TCRdb, limited to in-frame rearrangements. These files lack a portion of the clones; in checked studies, under half of the deficit traces to unresolved V genes, and the cause of the others is not known. In all, the sample holds 150,000 to 200,000 clones, and 85% to 95% of those were seen once. The ten largest account for roughly 10% of the sample. The specimen was peripheral blood, collected on day 0 of AZD1222 vaccination. The receptors were sampled from an adult in good health.

This CDR3 is CASSSGTVPNLYEQYF. CDR3 coding DNA: TGTGCCAGCAGCTCTGGGACAGTCCCCAACCTCTACGAGCAGTACTTC. The J gene is TRBJ2-7, the V gene TRBV11-2, with 7 bases matching TRBD1. There are 16 residues in the CDR3. The V gene's germline CDR1 is SGHAT and CDR2 FQNNGV. The V segment lost 4 bases and the J segment 3 bases; nucleotides outside the gene matches: 12.

The chain combines TRBV5-1 with TRBJ2-7; TRBD1 aligns across 7 bases. The CDR3 has 14 residues. From germline, CDR1 is SGHRS and CDR2 YFSETQ. V gave up 2 bases and J gave up 2 bases; unmatched junction bases: 4. CDR3 amino acids: CASSLKGAAYEQYF. The CDR3, as DNA: TGCGCCAGCAGCTTAAAGGGGGCCGCCTACGAGCAGTACTTC. The whole variable domain, remainder taken from reference TRBV5-1 and TRBJ2-7, is KAGVTQTPRYLIKTRGQQVTLSCSPISGHRSVSWYQQTPGQGLQFLFEYFSETQRNKGNFPGRFSGRQFSNSRSEMNVSTLELGDSALYLCASSLKGAAYEQYFGPGTRLTVT.

The chain employs TRBV6-5 and TRBJ1-1, with D hard to call. There are 14 residues in the CDR3. Per the germline V gene, CDR1 is MNHEY and CDR2 is SVGAGI. V lost 5 bases and J lost 0, with 10 bases in between. In nucleotides, the CDR3 is TGTGCCAGCAGTCGAAGCACATTGAACACTGAAGCTTTCTTT. It codes for CASSRSTLNTEAFF.

The chain uses TRBV6-1 and TRBJ1-1; no clear D. V lost 0 bases to trimming and J lost 0 bases, with 5 bases between them. Germline lookup yields CDR1 MNHNS and CDR2 SASEGT. The CDR3 totals 14 residues. This CDR3 reads CASSEAAVNTEAFF. For the CDR3, the DNA is TGTGCCAGCAGTGAAGCCGCAGTGAACACTGAAGCTTTCTTT.

The chain employs TRBV19 and TRBJ1-5; D call uncertain. The CDR3 totals 12 residues. Germline V gene lookup returns CDR1 LNHDA and CDR2 SQIVND (reference sequence). V lost 0 bases and J lost 7, with 4 bases in between. Written as DNA, the CDR3 is TGTGCCAGTAGTATAGAACGGCAGCCCCAGCATTTT. This gives the protein CASSIERQPQHF.

This clone was observed once. V is TRBV5-1 and J is TRBJ1-4; TRBD1 might be the D (6 bases). The V gene's germline CDR1 is SGHRS and CDR2 YFSETQ. This CDR3 contains 16 residues. The V gene lost 2 bases and the J gene lost 6 bases, with 17 bases spanning the gap. For the CDR3, the DNA is TGCGCCAGCAGCTTTGACCGGGGGCGCTTCGATGAAAAACTGTTTTTT. Its translation is CASSFDRGRFDEKLFF.

The chain links TRBV21-1 to TRBJ1-2. TRBV21-1 is a pseudogene locus. The CDR3 consists of 14 residues. The CDR3 sequence: CASSKEKPNYGYTF. CDR3 bases: TGTGCCAGCAGCAAAGAGAAACCAAACTATGGCTACACCTTC.

CDR3 region: CASSIKHLLYTEAFF. CDR3 sequence (DNA): TGTGCCAGCTCAATAAAACACCTCCTGTACACTGAAGCTTTCTTT. V and J are TRBV18 and TRBJ1-1; the D is unclear. The CDR3 covers 15 residues. The V gene lost 5 bases and the J gene lost 3 bases, with 16 bases spanning the gap. The germline gives CDR1 KGHSH, CDR2 LQKENI.

This chain links TRBV6-5 with TRBJ1-5; 9 nucleotides align to TRBD1. Per the germline V gene, CDR1 is MNHEY and CDR2 is SVGAGI. The V and J ends lost 6 bases and 3 bases, in that order; junction bases with no gene match: 3. CDR3 length equals 14 residues. CDR3 loop: CASRKQGANQPQHF. The CDR3 bases are TGTGCCAGCAGGAAACAGGGGGCCAATCAGCCCCAGCATTTT.

The chain links TRBV10-2 to TRBJ2-2, with D uncertain. The CDR3 totals 14 residues. Between the trimmed V and J ends, which lost 2 bases and 1 base, there was a span of 5 bases. Per the germline V gene, CDR1 is WSHSY and CDR2 is SAAADI. The CDR3 nucleotides read TGCGCCAGCAGTGAGCATGGGAACACCGGGGAGCTGTTTTTT. Its protein is CASSEHGNTGELFF.

V usage is TRBV9 and J usage is TRBJ1-1; TRBD1 is a possible D gene (6 bases). The CDR3 runs to 14 residues. CDR1 and CDR2 from the germline V gene are SGDLS and YYNGEE. The V end lost 0 bases, the J end lost 11 bases, and 17 bases lay between the germline ends. The CDR3: CASSVGGMTGPAFF. CDR3 DNA sequence: TGTGCCAGCAGCGTAGGAGGGATGACAGGCCCCGCTTTCTTT.

This chain joins TRBV7-9 and TRBJ2-5; D possibly corresponds to TRBD2 (5 bases). Looked up from germline, CDR1 is SEHNR and CDR2 is FQNEAQ (reference sequence). Trimming stripped 1 base from V and 4 bases from J, with 10 bases between. This CDR3 region has 14 residues. The CDR3, as DNA: TGTGCCAGCAGCTTAGTTGCGGGTATAGAGACCCAGTACTTC. It codes for CASSLVAGIETQYF. Full variable domain (rest looked up from reference TRBV7-9 and TRBJ2-5): DTGVSQNPRHKITKRGQNVTFRCDPISEHNRLYWYRQTLGQGPEFLTYFQNEAQLEKSRLLSDRFSAERPKGSFSTLEIQRTEQGDSAMYLCASSLVAGIETQYFGPGTRLLVL.

The CDR3, as DNA: TGTGCCAGCGAGTCCGGGGCCTTTACCACCTTC. This gives the protein CASESGAFTTF. The chain joins TRBV6-5 to TRBJ1-2; possibly TRBD1 for D (5 bases). CDR1 and CDR2 from the germline V gene are MNHEY and SVGAGI. The CDR3 has 11 residues. V lost 8 bases, J lost 13 bases, and 17 bases lay in between.

This chain joins TRBV4-3 and TRBJ1-2; tentative D call: TRBD1 (6 bases). Trimming shortened V by 6 bases and J by 3 bases, and 14 bases separated the two germline ends. The CDR3 length is 14 residues. Per germline, CDR1 LGHNA and CDR2 YSLEER. The CDR3 DNA is TGCGCCAGCAGACCCACGAGGGGGGACTATGGCTACACCTTC. Its translation: CASRPTRGDYGYTF.

The genes are TRBV7-2 and TRBJ2-2; D is undetermined. Germline lookup yields CDR1 SGHTA and CDR2 FQGNSA. Trimming took 6 bases from V and 2 from J, leaving 10 bases between them. CDR3 size: 14 residues. The CDR3 here is CASSSGLNTGELFF. In nucleotides, the CDR3 is TGTGCCAGCAGTTCAGGCCTCAACACCGGGGAGCTGTTTTTT.

The rearrangement uses TRBV19 and TRBJ2-7, with D maybe TRBD2 (5 bases). V lost 3 bases and J lost 2, with 11 bases in between. From germline, CDR1 is LNHDA and CDR2 SQIVND (reference sequence). The CDR3 contains 14 residues. The chain's CDR3 is CASSIQTGTYEQYF. CDR3 in DNA: TGTGCCAGTAGTATTCAGACGGGGACCTACGAGCAGTACTTC.

The CDR3: CASSLPHTDTQYF. CDR3 in DNA: TGTGCCAGCAGCTTACCCCACACAGATACGCAGTATTTT. The gene calls are TRBV7-8 and TRBJ2-3, with no clear D. V dropped 2 bases and J dropped 2 bases, with 5 bases sitting between them. Germline CDR1 SGHVS, CDR2 FQNEAQ. CDR3 length equals 13 residues.

The rearrangement links TRBV29-1 to TRBJ2-7, with 9 nucleotides matching TRBD1. The J segment lost 3 bases and the V segment lost 6 bases, leaving 6 bases of the junction unmatched. Germline loops: CDR1 SQVTM, CDR2 ANQGSEA. This CDR3 region has 13 residues. The CDR3 region is CSVWTGEGYEQYF. The CDR3 DNA reads TGCAGCGTGTGGACAGGGGAGGGCTACGAGCAGTACTTC.

The rearrangement joins TRBV20-1 to TRBJ2-1, with D possibly called TRBD1 or TRBD2 (5 bases each). CDR1 and CDR2 (germline): DFQATT, SNEGSKA (reference sequence). The germline V and J ends were trimmed by 3 bases and 8 bases, with 14 bases remaining between them. CDR3 length equals 13 residues. This chain's CDR3 is CSASMPGTHEQFF. CDR3 coding DNA: TGCAGTGCTAGTATGCCAGGGACCCATGAGCAGTTCTTC.

For this clone: Different DNA sequences within this sample yield the same CDR3. The CDR3 nucleotides are TGTGCCATCAGTGAGTCTAGCAATGAGCAGTTCTTC. Protein sequence: CAISESSNEQFF. The V gene is TRBV10-3, the J gene TRBJ2-1, with no clear D. This CDR3 is 12 amino acids long. Germline CDR1 and CDR2: ENHRY and SYGVKD. Trimming took 0 bases from V and 6 from J, leaving 3 bases between them.

The V and J genes are TRBV5-1 and TRBJ2-2, with D possibly being TRBD2 (6 bases). The CDR3 totals 16 residues. The germline V gene has CDR1 SGHRS and CDR2 YFSETQ. V dropped 3 bases and J dropped 6 bases, with 18 bases sitting between them. CDR3 in DNA: TGCGCCAGCAGCTCCCTTACGGCTAGCGCGGCCGGGGAGCTGTTTTTT. It translates to CASSSLTASAAGELFF.

Only a few counts were recorded for this clone. The chain has TRBV4-2 and TRBJ2-7; 10 nucleotides agree with TRBD2. The J segment lost 5 bases and the V segment lost 3 bases, leaving 10 bases of the junction unmatched. The CDR3 runs 16 residues. CDR1 is LGHNA and CDR2 is YNFKEQ in the germline V gene. The CDR3 reads CASSQGPAGGVNEQYF. CDR3 DNA: TGTGCCAGCAGCCAGGGGCCAGCGGGAGGGGTCAACGAGCAGTACTTC.

V usage is TRBV18 and J usage is TRBJ1-1, with D unclear. V lost 3 bases and J 7 bases, leaving 9 bases between the germline ends. The CDR3 covers 12 residues. The germline V gene has CDR1 KGHSH and CDR2 LQKENI. Written as DNA, the CDR3 is TGTGCCAGCTCACCGACGTGGGGTGAAGCTTTCTTT. This codes for CASSPTWGEAFF.

The V gene is TRBV5-1, the J gene TRBJ1-5, with D uncertain. The V and J ends lost 4 bases and 0 bases respectively, with 11 bases between them. Germline V gene sequence: CDR1 SGHRS, CDR2 YFSETQ. This CDR3 region has 15 residues. The CDR3 DNA reads as TGCGCCAGCAGCCCTGACCCAAATAGCAATCAGCCCCAGCATTTT. It translates to CASSPDPNSNQPQHF.

This chain links TRBV18 with TRBJ1-2; possible D gene TRBD1, 5 bases. The V gene's germline CDR1 is KGHSH and CDR2 LQKENI. V dropped 3 bases and J dropped 0 bases, with 8 bases sitting between them. The CDR3 contains 14 residues. The CDR3 loop reads CASSPREANYGYTF. The CDR3 nucleotides are TGTGCCAGCTCACCCAGGGAAGCTAACTATGGCTACACCTTC.

The rearrangement joins TRBV21-1 to TRBJ2-7; the DNA was not compared with TRBD2, the D call given in the table. TRBV21-1 is tagged as a pseudogene. CDR3 length equals 16 residues. CDR3 DNA sequence: TGTGCCAGCAGCAACCACCCAAACGGGTCGAACTACGAGCAGTACTTC. Encoded protein: CASSNHPNGSNYEQYF.

The chain couples TRBV14 to TRBJ2-5; 12 bases align to TRBD2. V shed 1 base, J shed 5 bases, and the junction held 11 bases outside the gene matches. CDR3 length equals 18 residues. Per the germline V gene, CDR1 is SGHDN and CDR2 is FVKESK. CDR3 loop: CASSQVFSRTSGKETQYF. CDR3 coding DNA: TGTGCCAGCAGCCAAGTTTTCTCTAGGACTAGCGGGAAGGAGACCCAGTACTTC.